The 27 T cell receptor beta chains reported below all come from one sample, sequenced in a study of molecular identifiers for immune sequencing clone quantification. Each CDR3 protein gets one entry after TCRdb re-called the PCR reads with MiXCR. The sample carries about 510,000 distinct CDR3 sequences, over 20% recorded once. Sequencing was carried out using naive CD8+ T cells from blood, with Jurkat cell RNA spiked in. The subset was: FACS-sorted CD8+CD4-CCR7+CD45RA+ naive T cells. The receptors here all came from a human donor in good health. Some libraries in this study had Jurkat cell RNA spiked in.

This clonotype appeared once. A read error is possible here, since a much larger clone lies one base away. This sequence joins TRBV7-9 and TRBJ1-1; D is unclear. The germline V gene has CDR1 SEHNR and CDR2 FQNEAQ (reference sequence). There are 11 residues in the CDR3. CDR3 sequence: CACSYNTEAFF. CDR3 DNA: TGTGCCTGCAGTTACAACACTGAAGCTTTCTTT. The full variable domain, completed using reference TRBV7-9 and TRBJ1-1, is DTGVSQNPRHKITKRGQNVTFRCDPISEHNRLYWYRQTLGQGPEFLTYFQNEAQLEKSRLLSDRFSAERPKGSFSTLEIQRTEQGDSAMYLCACSYNTEAFFGQGTRLTVV.

The V and J genes are TRBV7-9 and TRBJ1-4; TRBD1 agrees at 9 bases. The CDR3 contains 15 residues. The junction had 5 bases not matched to a gene; V was cut back by 4 bases and J by 5 bases. The V gene's germline CDR1 is SEHNR and CDR2 FQNEAQ (reference sequence). CDR3 region: CASSSPGQGNEKLFF. The CDR3 DNA reads as TGTGCCAGCAGCTCACCGGGACAGGGAAATGAAAAACTGTTTTTT. Combining the CDR3 with reference TRBV7-9 and TRBJ1-4 gives the whole variable domain DTGVSQNPRHKITKRGQNVTFRCDPISEHNRLYWYRQTLGQGPEFLTYFQNEAQLEKSRLLSDRFSAERPKGSFSTLEIQRTEQGDSAMYLCASSSPGQGNEKLFFGSGTQLSVL.

This clonotype was recorded many times. This chain uses TRBV19 with TRBJ2-5, with 9 bases fitting TRBD1. V lost 3 bases, J lost 5 bases, and 7 bases stayed unmatched. Germline CDR1 LNHDA, CDR2 SQIVND (reference sequence). The CDR3 contains 15 residues. CDR3 amino acids: CASSILTGGAETQYF. The CDR3 DNA is TGTGCCAGTAGTATCCTTACAGGGGGCGCCGAGACCCAGTACTTC.

There are many counts of this clonotype. The rearrangement joins TRBV27 to TRBJ1-5, with D perhaps TRBD1 (5 bases). CDR1 is MNHEY and CDR2 is SMNVEV in the germline V gene (reference sequence). The CDR3 length is 15 residues. V was pared by 5 bases and J by 0 bases, with 11 bases between. The CDR3, as DNA: TGTGCCAGCAGTCAATCACAGGTTAGCAATCAGCCCCAGCATTTT. It codes for CASSQSQVSNQPQHF.

Only a few counts were recorded for this clonotype. The chain links TRBV20-1 to TRBJ2-7, with no clear D. V lost 3 bases to trimming and J lost 0 bases, with 6 bases between them. The germline gives CDR1 DFQATT, CDR2 SNEGSKA (reference sequence). The CDR3 is 12 residues long. CDR3 in DNA: TGCAGTGCTAGCGGTTACTCCTACGAGCAGTACTTC. Translated, it gives CSASGYSYEQYF.

The CDR3 DNA reads TGTGCCAGCTCCCCCGGGCAGGGGAATTCACCCCTCCACTTT. Translated: CASSPGQGNSPLHF. The chain recombines TRBV27 with TRBJ1-6, with D possibly being TRBD1 (6 bases). Germline assignment: CDR1 MNHEY and CDR2 SMNVEV (reference sequence). Trimming pared 8 bases from V and 7 bases from J, leaving 15 bases between. This CDR3 is 14 amino acids long.

This clonotype was counted only a few times. The chain recombines TRBV29-1 with TRBJ2-5, with TRBD1 matching over 8 bases. CDR1 is SQVTM, CDR2 ANQGSEA, per germline. V dropped 5 bases and J dropped 4; count of bases not matched to a gene: 15. The CDR3 spans 16 residues. CDR3 coding DNA: TGCAGCGTTCCATCCATTGCCCGGACAGGGAGAGAGACCCAGTACTTC. This gives the protein CSVPSIARTGRETQYF.

The chain has TRBV29-1 and TRBJ2-1, with 11 bases identical to TRBD2. V trimming: 4 bases; J trimming: 4 bases; junction bases outside the gene matches: 6. CDR1 is SQVTM and CDR2 is ANQGSEA in the germline V gene. The CDR3 covers 15 residues. The CDR3 DNA is TGCAGCGTTGCCGGGACTAGCGGTTATTACAATGAGCAGTTCTTC. Amino acids: CSVAGTSGYYNEQFF.

There are many counts of this clonotype. The DNA for the CDR3 is TGTGCCATCAGTGACCCCGGACAGGGAGTACTCTACGAGCAGTACTTC. As protein: CAISDPGQGVLYEQYF. The V and J genes are TRBV10-3 and TRBJ2-7; 8 bases are a match to TRBD1. The V segment lost 3 bases and the J segment 3 bases; nucleotides outside the gene matches: 10. This CDR3 is built from 16 residues. The germline V gene has CDR1 ENHRY and CDR2 SYGVKD.

This clonotype was seen many times. This chain joins TRBV4-3 and TRBJ2-3; 7 nucleotides match TRBD2. Germline V gives CDR1 LGHNA, CDR2 YSLEER. CDR3 length: 16 residues. After removal of 0 bases from V and 4 bases from J, the junction contained 7 bases not matched to a gene. The CDR3 region is CASSQEVTSLADTQYF. The CDR3 DNA sequence: TGCGCCAGCAGCCAAGAGGTGACTAGCTTGGCAGATACGCAGTATTTT.

The rearrangement joins TRBV11-2 to TRBJ2-3, with D perhaps matching TRBD2 (6 bases). Germline values: CDR1 SGHAT, CDR2 FQNNGV. The CDR3 runs to 15 residues. The V end lost 4 bases, the J end lost 6 bases, and 17 bases lay between the germline ends. The CDR3 DNA sequence: TGTGCCAGCAGCTCAGGGTGGACAAGCGGGGATACGCAGTATTTT. It yields the protein CASSSGWTSGDTQYF.

Details on this clonotype: Just one base apart from a much larger clone, this may be a read error. The CDR3 does not close with the conserved phenylalanine or tryptophan, likely indicating a read error. The rearrangement links TRBV7-2 to TRBJ1-5; D is possibly TRBD1 (5 bases). The CDR3 length is 15 residues. The ends were cut back, 1 base at V and 3 bases at J, with 10 bases in the middle. Germline V CDR1 and CDR2: SGHTA, FQGNSA. The DNA for the CDR3 is TGTGCCAGCAGCTTAGACGCGACAGCCAATCAGCCCCAGCATCTT. This codes for CASSLDATANQPQHL.

This chain joins TRBV3-1 and TRBJ2-7; the match to TRBD2 covers 10 bases. The CDR3 is 15 residues long. With V trimmed by 1 base and J by 4 bases, 4 bases remained unmatched. Germline CDR1 is LGHDT and CDR2 is YNNKEL (reference sequence). The CDR3, as DNA: TGTGCCAGCAGCCAAGTACTAGCGGGATATTACGAGCAGTACTTC. Translation gives CASSQVLAGYYEQYF.

The genes are TRBV19 and TRBJ2-7; D may be TRBD1 (5 bases). The CDR3 spans 14 residues. The ends were cut back, 5 bases at V and 7 bases at J, with 18 bases in the middle. The germline V gene has CDR1 LNHDA and CDR2 SQIVND (reference sequence). The CDR3 sequence: CASSPSPGIGEQYF. In DNA, the CDR3 is TGTGCCAGTAGTCCTTCCCCAGGGATTGGGGAGCAGTACTTC.

This clonotype was counted ten times or more. V and J are TRBV18 and TRBJ2-2; maybe TRBD1 (5 bases). Germline V CDR1 and CDR2: KGHSH, LQKENI. The CDR3 runs to 15 residues. Trimming left V 5 bases short and J 4 bases short, with 14 bases between. CDR3 region: CASSGPTVGTGELFF. DNA for the CDR3: TGTGCCAGCTCAGGTCCGACAGTGGGCACCGGGGAGCTGTTTTTT.

At least ten counts were recorded for this clonotype. The gene calls are TRBV5-5 and TRBJ2-7; D is undetermined. The CDR3 extends over 12 amino acids. From germline, CDR1 is SGHKS and CDR2 YYEKEE (reference sequence). The germline V and J ends were trimmed by 1 base and 4 bases, with 6 bases remaining between them. CDR3 loop: CASSLSEYEQYF. CDR3 coding DNA: TGTGCCAGCAGCTTGTCAGAGTACGAGCAGTACTTC.

The gene calls are TRBV6-2 or TRBV6-3 and TRBJ2-2; TRBD1 might be the D (6 bases). V dropped 0 bases and J dropped 0 bases, with 23 bases sitting between them. Germline loops: CDR1 MNHEY, CDR2 SVGEGT. The CDR3 covers 21 residues. CDR3 in DNA: TGTGCCAGCAGTTACTCCATTGGGGACAAAGGGATCCCCTCGAACACCGGGGAGCTGTTTTTT. It yields the protein CASSYSIGDKGIPSNTGELFF.

The chain couples TRBV19 to TRBJ2-2; D may be TRBD2 (5 bases). Germline CDR1 LNHDA, CDR2 SQIVND (reference sequence). This CDR3 is 15 amino acids long. V was clipped by 6 bases and J by 4 bases, with 15 bases between them. The CDR3 nucleotides read TGTGCCAGTAGCCTCGGGTCTCGGGGCACCGGGGAGCTGTTTTTT. Its protein product is CASSLGSRGTGELFF.

Many counts were recorded for this clonotype. J is TRBJ1-1 and V is TRBV4-3, with a weak D call TRBD1 (6 bases). With 0 bases removed from V and 3 bases from J, the gap between germline ends came to 14 bases. The germline V gene has CDR1 LGHNA and CDR2 YSLEER. This CDR3 comprises 16 residues. CDR3: CASSQDRRGGYTEAFF. The CDR3, as DNA: TGCGCCAGCAGCCAAGATAGAAGGGGGGGATACACTGAAGCTTTCTTT.

This clonotype was counted ten times or more. The V gene is TRBV6-2 or TRBV6-3, the J gene TRBJ1-1; weak D call: TRBD1 (5 bases). V dropped 5 bases and J dropped 1 base, with 11 bases sitting between them. CDR3 length: 14 residues. Germline V gene data show CDR1 as MNHEY and CDR2 as SVGEGT. The CDR3: CASSPLTGNTEAFF. The CDR3 DNA sequence: TGTGCCAGCAGTCCCTTAACAGGGAACACTGAAGCTTTCTTT.

This clonotype has ten or more counts. The V and J genes are TRBV7-9 and TRBJ1-5; no clear D. There are 12 residues in the CDR3. Trimming pared 1 base from V and 9 bases from J, leaving 7 bases between. The germline V gene has CDR1 SEHNR and CDR2 FQNEAQ (reference sequence). The CDR3 is CASSLESGPQHF. CDR3 sequence (DNA): TGTGCCAGCAGCTTAGAATCTGGGCCCCAGCATTTT.

This clonotype was observed at least ten times. The chain combines TRBV7-6 with TRBJ2-7; 11 bases are shared with TRBD1. V lost 5 bases, J lost 6 bases, and 9 bases stayed unmatched. This CDR3 region has 15 residues. Germline CDR1 and CDR2: SGHVS and FNYEAQ. The CDR3 nucleotides read TGTGCCAGCAGCGGTCGGACAGGGGGCTTTCCCGAGCAGTACTTC. It encodes CASSGRTGGFPEQYF.

A remark on this clonotype: Since a much larger clone is just one base distant, this may be a read error. The gene calls are TRBV29-1 and TRBJ2-5, with D tentatively TRBD2 (6 bases). Per germline, CDR1 SQVTM and CDR2 ANQGSEA. This CDR3 has 17 residues. The CDR3 nucleotides read TGCAGCGTCCATCTGGGGTTCCAGCGGGTGATGGAAGAGGCCCAGTACTTC. The encoded protein is CSVHLGFQRVMEEAQYF.

Comments on this clonotype: One end of the junction is discordant with germline, which a read error may explain. The rearrangement uses TRBV4-3 and TRBJ1-2; TRBD1 matches 8 bases. This CDR3 comprises 18 residues. CDR1 and CDR2 from the germline V gene are LGHNA and YSLEER. DNA of the CDR3: TGCGCCAGCAGCCCGTGGTTCGGACAGGGACCGTCTAACTATGGCCACACCTTC. Protein: CASSPWFGQGPSNYGHTF.

Comments on this clonotype: Mismatch with germline at one junction end may stem from a read error. This chain connects TRBV18 to TRBJ1-1, with 10 bases fitting TRBD1. Germline V gives CDR1 KGHSH, CDR2 LQKENI. The CDR3 runs 14 residues. CDR3 sequence reads: CASSLGQGNTEASF. The CDR3 bases are TGTGCCAGCTCACTGGGACAGGGGAACACTGAAGCTTCCTTT.

V is TRBV12-3 or TRBV12-4 and J is TRBJ2-1; 9 bases map to TRBD1. This CDR3 is built from 15 residues. With 5 bases clipped from V and 6 bases from J, the junction kept 8 bases outside the gene matches. CDR3 residues: CASSRRDRVLNEQFF. CDR3 sequence (DNA): TGTGCCAGCAGTCGACGGGACAGGGTTCTCAATGAGCAGTTCTTC.

In its sample, this clonotype was seen a few times. The chain joins TRBV20-1 to TRBJ2-3; 9 bases agree with TRBD1. This CDR3 region has 15 residues. V dropped 0 bases and J dropped 5; count of bases not matched to a gene: 6. The germline gives CDR1 DFQATT, CDR2 SNEGSKA (reference sequence). The CDR3 nucleotides read TGCAGTGCTAGAGATGTGGGACAGGGAGGAGATACGCAGTATTTT. This gives the protein CSARDVGQGGDTQYF.